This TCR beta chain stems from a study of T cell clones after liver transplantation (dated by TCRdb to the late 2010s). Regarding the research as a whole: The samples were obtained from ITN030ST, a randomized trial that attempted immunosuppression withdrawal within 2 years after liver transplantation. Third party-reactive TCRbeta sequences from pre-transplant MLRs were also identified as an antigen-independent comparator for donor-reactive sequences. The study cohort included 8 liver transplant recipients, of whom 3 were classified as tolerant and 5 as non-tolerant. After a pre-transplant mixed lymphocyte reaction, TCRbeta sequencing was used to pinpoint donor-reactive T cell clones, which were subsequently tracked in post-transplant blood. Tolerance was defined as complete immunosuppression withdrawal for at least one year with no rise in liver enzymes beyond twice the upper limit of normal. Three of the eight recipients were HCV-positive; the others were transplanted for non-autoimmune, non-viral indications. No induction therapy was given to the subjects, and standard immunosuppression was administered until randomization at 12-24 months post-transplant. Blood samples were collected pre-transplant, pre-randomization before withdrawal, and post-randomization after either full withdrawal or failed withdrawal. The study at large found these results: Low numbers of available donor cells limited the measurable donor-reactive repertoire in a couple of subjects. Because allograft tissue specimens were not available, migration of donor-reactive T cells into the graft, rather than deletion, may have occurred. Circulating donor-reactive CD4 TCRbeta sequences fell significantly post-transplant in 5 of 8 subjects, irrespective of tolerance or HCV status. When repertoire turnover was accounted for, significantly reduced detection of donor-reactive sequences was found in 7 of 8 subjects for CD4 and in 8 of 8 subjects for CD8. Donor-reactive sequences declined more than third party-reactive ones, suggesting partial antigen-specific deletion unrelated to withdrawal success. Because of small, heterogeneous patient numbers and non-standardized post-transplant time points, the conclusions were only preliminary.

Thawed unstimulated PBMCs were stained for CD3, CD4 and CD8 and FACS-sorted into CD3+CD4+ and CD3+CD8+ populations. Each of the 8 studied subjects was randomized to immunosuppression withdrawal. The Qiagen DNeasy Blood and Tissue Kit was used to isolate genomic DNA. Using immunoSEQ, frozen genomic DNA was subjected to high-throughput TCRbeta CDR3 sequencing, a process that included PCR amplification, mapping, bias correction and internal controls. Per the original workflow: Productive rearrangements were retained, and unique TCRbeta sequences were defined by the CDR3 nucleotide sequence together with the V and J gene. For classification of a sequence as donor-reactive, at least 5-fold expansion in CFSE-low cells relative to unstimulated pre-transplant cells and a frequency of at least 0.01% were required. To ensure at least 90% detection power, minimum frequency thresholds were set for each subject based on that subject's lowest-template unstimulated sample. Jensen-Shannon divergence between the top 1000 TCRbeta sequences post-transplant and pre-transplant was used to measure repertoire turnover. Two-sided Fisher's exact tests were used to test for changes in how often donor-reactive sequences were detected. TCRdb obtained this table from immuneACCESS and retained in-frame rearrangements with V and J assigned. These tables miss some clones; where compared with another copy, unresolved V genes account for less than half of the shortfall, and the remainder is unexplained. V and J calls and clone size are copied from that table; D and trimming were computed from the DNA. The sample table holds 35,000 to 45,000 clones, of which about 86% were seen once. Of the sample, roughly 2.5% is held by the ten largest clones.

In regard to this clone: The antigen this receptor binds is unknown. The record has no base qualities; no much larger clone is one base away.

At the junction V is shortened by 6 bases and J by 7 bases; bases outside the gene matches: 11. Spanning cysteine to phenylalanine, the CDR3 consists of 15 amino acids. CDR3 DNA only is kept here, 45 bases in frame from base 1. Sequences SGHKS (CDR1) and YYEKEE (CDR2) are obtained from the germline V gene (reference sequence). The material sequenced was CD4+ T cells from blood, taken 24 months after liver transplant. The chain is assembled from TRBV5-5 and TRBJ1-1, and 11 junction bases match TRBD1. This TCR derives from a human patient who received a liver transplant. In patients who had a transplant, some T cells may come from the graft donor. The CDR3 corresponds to CASNLPRTGGFEAFF. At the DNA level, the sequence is TGTGCCAGCAACCTTCCTCGGACAGGGGGCTTTGAAGCTTTCTTT.